This paragraph reports one T cell receptor (beta chain). Germline lookup yields CDR1 LNHDA and CDR2 SQIVND (reference sequence). This CDR3 has 15 residues. Losses at the gene ends were 8 bases for V and 3 bases for J; bases not matched to a gene: 10. This record belongs to a study of blood T cell repertoires in COVID-19. Original methodology: Estimated nucleated cell counts came from reference gene primer amplification. Sequencing used immunoSEQ multiplex PCR; TCRdb keeps in-frame clones, though not all of them. V and J calls and clone size come straight from that table; D and trimming were deduced from the DNA. This sample has fewer than 200,000 clones, with 82% found just once.

Sequenced input: peripheral blood. The sequence was collected from a woman in her 70s with acute or convalescent COVID-19. The chain couples TRBV19 to TRBJ1-5; 7 bases line up with TRBD1. CDR3: CASGEQGSDNQPQHF. The DNA of the CDR3 is TGTGCCAGTGGAGAACAGGGGTCGGACAATCAGCCCCAGCATTTT.